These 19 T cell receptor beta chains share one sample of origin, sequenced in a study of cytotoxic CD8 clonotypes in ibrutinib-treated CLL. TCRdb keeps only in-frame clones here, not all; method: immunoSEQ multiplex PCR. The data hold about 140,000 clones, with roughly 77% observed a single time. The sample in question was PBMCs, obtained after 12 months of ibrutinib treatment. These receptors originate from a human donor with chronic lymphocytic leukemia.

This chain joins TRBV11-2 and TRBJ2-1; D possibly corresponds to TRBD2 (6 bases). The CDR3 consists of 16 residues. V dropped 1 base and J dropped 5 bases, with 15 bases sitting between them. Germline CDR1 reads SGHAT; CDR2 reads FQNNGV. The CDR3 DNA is TGTGCCAGCAGCTTAGGTTTTCGGGGGTTCCACAATGAGCAGTTCTTC. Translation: CASSLGFRGFHNEQFF.

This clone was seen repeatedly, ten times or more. The CDR3 DNA sequence: TGTGCCAGTGAGAATGCCGGGGAGCCCTACGAGCAGTACTTC. Amino acid sequence: CASENAGEPYEQYF. The gene calls are TRBV6-5 and TRBJ2-7; D might be TRBD2 (5 bases). The CDR3 is 14 residues long. V lost 9 bases to trimming and J lost 2 bases, with 17 bases between them. Germline loops: CDR1 MNHEY, CDR2 SVGAGI.

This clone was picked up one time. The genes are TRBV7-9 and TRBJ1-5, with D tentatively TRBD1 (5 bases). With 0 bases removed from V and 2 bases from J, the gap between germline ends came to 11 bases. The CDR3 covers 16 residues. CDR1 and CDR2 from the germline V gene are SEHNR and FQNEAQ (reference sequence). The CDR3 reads CASSLASGFGNQPQHF. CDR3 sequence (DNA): TGTGCCAGCAGCTTAGCTTCAGGGTTCGGCAATCAGCCCCAGCATTTT.

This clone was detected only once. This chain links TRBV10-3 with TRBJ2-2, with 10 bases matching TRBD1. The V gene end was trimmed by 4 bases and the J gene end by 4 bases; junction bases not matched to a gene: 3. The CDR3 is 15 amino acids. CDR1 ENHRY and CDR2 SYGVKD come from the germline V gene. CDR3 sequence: CAISGGDRGTGELFF. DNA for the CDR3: TGTGCCATCAGTGGTGGGGACAGGGGCACCGGGGAGCTGTTTTTT.

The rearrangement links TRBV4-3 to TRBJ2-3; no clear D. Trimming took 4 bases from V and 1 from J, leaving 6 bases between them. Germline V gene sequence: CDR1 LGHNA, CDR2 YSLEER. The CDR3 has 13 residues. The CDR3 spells CASSLIGTDTQYF. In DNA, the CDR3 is TGCGCCAGCAGCCTAATCGGCACAGATACGCAGTATTTT.

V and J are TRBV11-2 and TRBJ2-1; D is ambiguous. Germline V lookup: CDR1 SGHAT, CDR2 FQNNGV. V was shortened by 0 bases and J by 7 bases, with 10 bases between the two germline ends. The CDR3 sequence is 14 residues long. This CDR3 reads CASSLDSVQNEQFF. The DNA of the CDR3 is TGTGCCAGCAGCTTAGATAGTGTACAGAATGAGCAGTTCTTC.

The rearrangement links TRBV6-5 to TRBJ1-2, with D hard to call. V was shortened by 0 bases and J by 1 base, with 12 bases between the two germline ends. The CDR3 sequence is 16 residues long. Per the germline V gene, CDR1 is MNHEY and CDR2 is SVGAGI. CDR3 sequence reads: CASSYSHGFFNYGYTF. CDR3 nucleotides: TGTGCCAGCAGTTACTCTCATGGATTTTTTAACTATGGCTACACCTTC.

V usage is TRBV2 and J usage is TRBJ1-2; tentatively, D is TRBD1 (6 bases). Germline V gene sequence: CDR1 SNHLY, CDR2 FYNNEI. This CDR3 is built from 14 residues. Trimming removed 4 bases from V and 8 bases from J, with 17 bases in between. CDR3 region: CASSVETGRSGYTF. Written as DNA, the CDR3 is TGTGCCAGCAGTGTTGAGACAGGCCGGTCCGGCTACACCTTC.

CDR3 amino acids: CSVAGPTGELFF. The CDR3 bases are TGCAGCGTTGCTGGGCCCACCGGGGAGCTGTTTTTT. This rearrangement joins TRBV29-1 to TRBJ2-2; D not resolved. The ends were cut back, 4 bases at V and 4 bases at J, with 7 bases in the middle. The CDR3 runs 12 residues. Germline lookup yields CDR1 SQVTM and CDR2 ANQGSEA.

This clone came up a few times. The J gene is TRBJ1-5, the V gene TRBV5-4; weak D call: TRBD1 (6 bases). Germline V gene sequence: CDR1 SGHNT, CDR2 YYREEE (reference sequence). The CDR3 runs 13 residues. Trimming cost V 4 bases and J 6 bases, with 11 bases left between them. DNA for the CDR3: TGTGCCAGCAGCGTCAGGGGCACTCAGCCCCAGCATTTT. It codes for CASSVRGTQPQHF. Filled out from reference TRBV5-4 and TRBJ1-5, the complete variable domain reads ETGVTQSPTHLIKTRGQQVTLRCSSQSGHNTVSWYQQALGQGPQFIFQYYREEENGRGNFPPRFSGLQFPNYSSELNVNALELDDSALYLCASSVRGTQPQHFGDGTRLSIL.

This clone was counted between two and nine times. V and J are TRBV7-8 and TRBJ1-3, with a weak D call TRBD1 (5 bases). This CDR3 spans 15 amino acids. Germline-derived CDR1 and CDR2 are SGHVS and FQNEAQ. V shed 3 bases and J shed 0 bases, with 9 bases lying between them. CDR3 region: CASSLTGVSGNTIYF. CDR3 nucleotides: TGTGCCAGCAGCTTGACGGGGGTCTCTGGAAACACCATATATTTT.

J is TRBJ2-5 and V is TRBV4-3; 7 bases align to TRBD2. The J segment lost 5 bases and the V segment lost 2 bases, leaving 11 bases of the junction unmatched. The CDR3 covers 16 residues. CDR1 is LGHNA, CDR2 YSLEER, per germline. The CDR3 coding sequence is TGCGCCAGCAGCCAAACTAGCGCCCAAGTGGGGGAGACCCAGTACTTC. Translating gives CASSQTSAQVGETQYF.

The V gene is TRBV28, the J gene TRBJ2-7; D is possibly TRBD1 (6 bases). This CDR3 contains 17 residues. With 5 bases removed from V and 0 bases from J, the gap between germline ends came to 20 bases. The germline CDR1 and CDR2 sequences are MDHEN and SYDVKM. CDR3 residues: CASSPITQGFISYEQYF. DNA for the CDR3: TGTGCCAGCAGTCCGATTACACAGGGTTTTATCTCCTACGAGCAGTACTTC.

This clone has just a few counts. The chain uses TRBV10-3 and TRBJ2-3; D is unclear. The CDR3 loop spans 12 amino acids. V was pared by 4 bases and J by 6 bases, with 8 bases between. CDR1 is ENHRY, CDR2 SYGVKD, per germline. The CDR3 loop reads CAISALGDTQYF. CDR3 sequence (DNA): TGTGCCATCAGTGCTCTAGGGGATACGCAGTATTTT.

The chain's CDR3 is CASSEGLVEQFF. The CDR3 region has the DNA TGCGCCAGCAGTGAGGGGTTGGTTGAGCAGTTCTTC. The rearrangement uses TRBV5-1 and TRBJ2-1; D might be TRBD1 or TRBD2, each matching 5 bases. This CDR3 contains 12 residues. CDR1 is SGHRS and CDR2 is YFSETQ in the germline V gene. Trimming took 5 bases from V and 9 from J, leaving 12 bases between them.

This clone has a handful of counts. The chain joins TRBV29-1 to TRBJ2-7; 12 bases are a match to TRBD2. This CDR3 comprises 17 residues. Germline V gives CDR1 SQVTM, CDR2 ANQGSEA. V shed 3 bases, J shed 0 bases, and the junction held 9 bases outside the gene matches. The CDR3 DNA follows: TGCAGCGTTGATGGATACTCGACTAGCGGGAGCTCCTACGAGCAGTACTTC. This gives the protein CSVDGYSTSGSSYEQYF.

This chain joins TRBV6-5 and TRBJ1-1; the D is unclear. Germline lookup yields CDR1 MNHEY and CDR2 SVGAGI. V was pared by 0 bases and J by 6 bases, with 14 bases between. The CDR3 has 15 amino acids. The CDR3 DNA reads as TGTGCCAGCAGTTACTCACCGGGAGGGAGGGCTGAAGCTTTCTTT. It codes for CASSYSPGGRAEAFF.

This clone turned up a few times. In DNA, the CDR3 is TGTGCCAGCAGCTTATCCGGGGGCGGGAACAATCAGCCCCAGCATTTT. Translation gives CASSLSGGGNNQPQHF. The V gene is TRBV7-9, the J gene TRBJ1-5, with D maybe TRBD1 (6 bases). V dropped 2 bases and J dropped 3 bases, with 14 bases sitting between them. CDR3 length: 16 amino acids. From germline, CDR1 is SEHNR and CDR2 FQNEAQ (reference sequence).

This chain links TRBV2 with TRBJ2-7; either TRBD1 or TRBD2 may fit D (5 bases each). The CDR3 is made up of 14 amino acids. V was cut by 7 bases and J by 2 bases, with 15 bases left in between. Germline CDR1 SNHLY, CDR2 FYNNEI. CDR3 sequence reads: CASKGTPKPYEQYF. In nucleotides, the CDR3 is TGTGCCAGCAAGGGGACCCCAAAGCCCTACGAGCAGTACTTC. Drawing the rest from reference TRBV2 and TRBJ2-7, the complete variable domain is EPEVTQTPSHQVTQMGQEVILRCVPISNHLYFYWYRQILGQKVEFLVSFYNNEISEKSEIFDDQFSVERPDGSNFTLKIRSTKLEDSAMYFCASKGTPKPYEQYFGPGTRLTVT.